This T cell receptor (beta chain) was sequenced in a study of T cells after yellow fever vaccination. This clonotype showed up just a few times. Its antigen is unidentified. Study-level findings and limits: Sorted repertoires could include abundant contaminating clonotypes from bulk cells. Once the booster was given, most primary-vaccination clones reappeared, at more than 95% for CD4 and more than 85% for CD8.

TCRdb fed the 5' RACE reads into MiXCR, producing one record per CDR3 protein. There are 310,000 or so distinct CDR3 sequences in the sample; roughly 3.5% occur only once, and around 22% lies in the top ten. Germline V gene sequence: CDR1 SGHNT, CDR2 YYREEE (reference sequence). The CDR3 has 15 amino acids. V was pared by 0 bases and J by 0 bases, with 10 bases between. V gene TRBV5-4 combines with J gene TRBJ2-7; D remains unclear. The sequences come from PBMCs, collected on the day of the yellow fever booster vaccination. The source is a young man who received the YFV17D yellow fever vaccine. The CDR3 DNA sequence: TGTGCCAGCAGCTTGGAAACCCGGAGCTCCTACGAGCAGTACGTC. Encoded protein: CASSLETRSSYEQYV.